A selection of T cell receptor beta chains follows, all from one sample in a study of T cell responses to AZD1222 COVID-19 vaccine. Profiled with immunoSEQ multiplex PCR; TCRdb holds only in-frame clones, not every one. The sample has about 180,000 clones, roughly 89% seen once; the top ten hold about 1.5%. The source was peripheral blood, collected on day 0 of AZD1222 vaccination. These receptors were obtained from an adult in good health. The CDR3 runs from the conserved cysteine through the conserved F or W. The D gene is left open where the match is weak. Expanded clones get a size class; other rows say once, few or many, or leave the size out.

clone_size: .; j_call: TRBJ1-3; v_call: TRBV12-5; d_call: TRBD1; cdr3_nt: TGTGCTAGTGCCGCGCAGGGGGCTCCCCTTTTGTATTTT; cdr3_aa: CASAAQGAPLLYF
clone_size: few; j_call: TRBJ1-6; v_call: TRBV7-8; d_call: .; cdr3_nt: TGTGCCAGCACCCCTGGGGGGAGAGGTAATTCACCCCTCCACTTT; cdr3_aa: CASTPGGRGNSPLHF
clone_size: .; j_call: TRBJ1-2; v_call: TRBV19; d_call: TRBD1; cdr3_nt: TGTGCCAGTAGTATAGGGGGACAGGGTTTGAACTATGGCTACACCTTC; cdr3_aa: CASSIGGQGLNYGYTF
clone_size: .; j_call: TRBJ1-2; v_call: TRBV24-1; d_call: .; cdr3_nt: TGTGCCACCAGTGATTCTGGCAGGGGTAAGGATGGCTACACCTTC; cdr3_aa: CATSDSGRGKDGYTF
clone_size: .; j_call: TRBJ1-1; v_call: TRBV19; d_call: TRBD1; cdr3_nt: TGTGCCAGTCTAATGGGCGGACAGGGCAGGACTGAAGCTTTCTTT; cdr3_aa: CASLMGGQGRTEAFF
clone_size: .; j_call: TRBJ1-4; v_call: TRBV9; d_call: .; cdr3_nt: TGTGCCAGCAGCGTAAACATGAGACAAGGACTGCTCGGTAATGAAAAACTGTTTTTT; cdr3_aa: CASSVNMRQGLLGNEKLFF
clone_size: once; j_call: TRBJ2-1; v_call: TRBV13; d_call: TRBD2; cdr3_nt: TGTGCCAGCAGCTTAGCGGGAGGGCCCCACAATGAGCAGTTCTTC; cdr3_aa: CASSLAGGPHNEQFF
clone_size: .; j_call: TRBJ1-2; v_call: TRBV15; d_call: TRBD1; cdr3_nt: TGTGCCACCAGCCGCCGGGGGGGAGGCAGGGGGCACGGCTACACCTTC; cdr3_aa: CATSRRGGGRGHGYTF
clone_size: .; j_call: TRBJ2-3; v_call: TRBV19; d_call: .; cdr3_nt: TGTGCCAGTAATGATGGGGGACGGACAGATACGCAGTATTTT; cdr3_aa: CASNDGGRTDTQYF
clone_size: .; j_call: TRBJ1-1; v_call: TRBV2; d_call: .; cdr3_nt: TGTGCCAGCAGTCAGGGGATGAACACTGAAGCTTTCTTT; cdr3_aa: CASSQGMNTEAFF
clone_size: .; j_call: TRBJ2-7; v_call: TRBV18; d_call: TRBD2; cdr3_nt: TGTGCCAGCTCACCACGCTCCGCTAGCGGGGCAGGGGAGCAGTACTTC; cdr3_aa: CASSPRSASGAGEQYF
clone_size: .; j_call: TRBJ1-5; v_call: TRBV19; d_call: .; cdr3_nt: TGTGCCAGTAGTCCCACACCCGCCATTAGCAATCAGCCCCAGCATTTT; cdr3_aa: CASSPTPAISNQPQHF
clone_size: .; j_call: TRBJ2-7; v_call: TRBV5-4; d_call: .; cdr3_nt: TGTGCCAGCAGCCCCCGGGGGTCGGGACGGACCTACGAGCAGTACTTC; cdr3_aa: CASSPRGSGRTYEQYF
clone_size: .; j_call: TRBJ1-5; v_call: TRBV28; d_call: .; cdr3_nt: TGTGCCAGCAGTTTAGTCGGGGCGAAATATAGCAATCAGCCCCAGCATTTT; cdr3_aa: CASSLVGAKYSNQPQHF
clone_size: .; j_call: TRBJ1-2; v_call: TRBV29-1; d_call: .; cdr3_nt: TGCAAGGGTCGGGATAACTATGGCTACACCTTC; cdr3_aa: CKGRDNYGYTF
clone_size: once; j_call: TRBJ2-1; v_call: TRBV19; d_call: .; cdr3_nt: TGTGCCAGTAGCGGTGAACGCACGGGACAATCCTACAATGAGCAGTTCTTC; cdr3_aa: CASSGERTGQSYNEQFF
clone_size: .; j_call: TRBJ1-1; v_call: TRBV5-1; d_call: .; cdr3_nt: TGCGCCAGCAGCTTACCGACAGGTGGGAACACTGAAGCTTTCTTT; cdr3_aa: CASSLPTGGNTEAFF
clone_size: .; j_call: TRBJ1-2; v_call: TRBV19; d_call: TRBD1; cdr3_nt: TGTGCCAGTAGTGTCCGGGACAGGGGGCAGTTTGGCTACACCTTC; cdr3_aa: CASSVRDRGQFGYTF
clone_size: .; j_call: TRBJ1-4; v_call: TRBV20-1; d_call: .; cdr3_nt: TGCAGTGCTAGTAGCACAGCGACTAATGAAAAACTGTTTTTT; cdr3_aa: CSASSTATNEKLFF
clone_size: .; j_call: TRBJ1-4; v_call: TRBV9; d_call: .; cdr3_nt: TGTGCCAGCAGCGTAGAGGGTGAAAAACTGTTTTTT; cdr3_aa: CASSVEGEKLFF
clone_size: .; j_call: TRBJ1-2; v_call: TRBV4-1; d_call: .; cdr3_nt: TGCGCCAGCAGCCCAACGGGGCGGGACGGCAGGCTCGCTTATGGCTACACCTTC; cdr3_aa: CASSPTGRDGRLAYGYTF
clone_size: once; j_call: TRBJ2-7; v_call: TRBV28; d_call: .; cdr3_nt: TGTGCCAGCAGTTTATCCGGGACCTACGAGCAGTACTTC; cdr3_aa: CASSLSGTYEQYF
clone_size: .; j_call: TRBJ1-6; v_call: TRBV19; d_call: .; cdr3_nt: TGTGCCAGTAGCGAAATAAATTCACCCCTCCACTTT; cdr3_aa: CASSEINSPLHF
clone_size: .; j_call: TRBJ1-1; v_call: TRBV6-5; d_call: .; cdr3_nt: TGTGCCAGCAGTTATGGGAGGACGGGCAACACTGAAGCTTTCTTT; cdr3_aa: CASSYGRTGNTEAFF
clone_size: .; j_call: TRBJ2-5; v_call: TRBV7-2; d_call: .; cdr3_nt: TGTGCCAGCAGCTTAGAACTGGCGCACGAGACCCAGTACTTC; cdr3_aa: CASSLELAHETQYF
clone_size: .; j_call: TRBJ2-1; v_call: TRBV2; d_call: TRBD1; cdr3_nt: TGTGCCAGCAATCTGGACAGGGGAATTAACAATGAGCAGTTCTTC; cdr3_aa: CASNLDRGINNEQFF
clone_size: .; j_call: TRBJ1-1; v_call: TRBV5-6; d_call: TRBD1; cdr3_nt: TGTGCCAGCAGCCTCCAGCTAAGGGGGCACACTGAAGCTTTCTTT; cdr3_aa: CASSLQLRGHTEAFF
clone_size: .; j_call: TRBJ2-1; v_call: TRBV15; d_call: TRBD2; cdr3_nt: TGTGCCACCAGCAGACTAGCGGGAGGGCCGCGGAATGAGCAGTTCTTC; cdr3_aa: CATSRLAGGPRNEQFF
clone_size: few; j_call: TRBJ2-7; v_call: TRBV12-3/TRBV12-4; d_call: .; cdr3_nt: TGTGCCAGCAGTTTGGGGGGCAGAGGCGAGCAGTACTTC; cdr3_aa: CASSLGGRGEQYF
clone_size: .; j_call: TRBJ2-7; v_call: TRBV5-6; d_call: .; cdr3_nt: TGTGCCAGCAGCTCAGCCCGCTACGAGCAGTACTTC; cdr3_aa: CASSSARYEQYF
clone_size: .; j_call: TRBJ2-3; v_call: TRBV7-9; d_call: .; cdr3_nt: TGTGCCAGCAGCTCGGAGGATACGCAGTATTTT; cdr3_aa: CASSSEDTQYF
clone_size: few; j_call: TRBJ1-6; v_call: TRBV7-8; d_call: .; cdr3_nt: TGTGCCAGCAGCTTAGGGCAGGGAGGGAATTCACCCCTCCACTTT; cdr3_aa: CASSLGQGGNSPLHF
clone_size: .; j_call: TRBJ2-5; v_call: TRBV7-6; d_call: TRBD1; cdr3_nt: TGTGCCAGCAGCTTAGCCCTAGCCGTAGAGGACGGGACAGAAGAGACCCAGTACTTC; cdr3_aa: CASSLALAVEDGTEETQYF
clone_size: .; j_call: TRBJ2-1; v_call: TRBV9; d_call: TRBD2; cdr3_nt: TGTGCCAGCAGCGTAGGTGCCCTAGCGGGGGGGCCGAGTTTTGCCTACAATGAGCAGTTCTTC; cdr3_aa: CASSVGALAGGPSFAYNEQFF
clone_size: .; j_call: TRBJ1-1; v_call: TRBV30; d_call: .; cdr3_nt: TGTGCCTGGCGACAGCCCATGAACACTGAAGCTTTCTTT; cdr3_aa: CAWRQPMNTEAFF
clone_size: .; j_call: TRBJ1-1; v_call: TRBV29-1; d_call: .; cdr3_nt: TGCAGCGTGAGGACAGAGAACACTGAAGCTTTCTTT; cdr3_aa: CSVRTENTEAFF
clone_size: .; j_call: TRBJ1-3; v_call: TRBV18; d_call: TRBD1; cdr3_nt: TGTGCCAGCTCCCCCAGGTCAGGACAGGGGGCATCTGGAAACACCATATATTTT; cdr3_aa: CASSPRSGQGASGNTIYF
clone_size: .; j_call: TRBJ2-5; v_call: TRBV2; d_call: TRBD2; cdr3_nt: TGTGCCAGCGGGGTAACTAGCGGGGGGGCCGGAGAGACCCAGTACTTC; cdr3_aa: CASGVTSGGAGETQYF
clone_size: few; j_call: TRBJ2-1; v_call: TRBV7-8; d_call: TRBD2; cdr3_nt: TGTGCCAGCAGATCGTCCGGGACTAGCGGCTACAATGAGCAGTTCTTC; cdr3_aa: CASRSSGTSGYNEQFF
clone_size: .; j_call: TRBJ2-7; v_call: TRBV25-1; d_call: .; cdr3_nt: TGTGCCAGCAGTCCACGGGGGCTACAATCCTACGAGCAGTACTTC; cdr3_aa: CASSPRGLQSYEQYF
clone_size: .; j_call: TRBJ1-5; v_call: TRBV18; d_call: TRBD1; cdr3_nt: TGTGCCAGCTCACCTTCGACAGGGTCAGATCAGCCCCAGCATTTT; cdr3_aa: CASSPSTGSDQPQHF
clone_size: .; j_call: TRBJ2-2; v_call: TRBV30; d_call: TRBD2; cdr3_nt: TGTGCCTGGGGACTAGCGGGAGTAGCCGGGGAGCTGTTTTTT; cdr3_aa: CAWGLAGVAGELFF
clone_size: once; j_call: TRBJ1-1; v_call: TRBV7-6; d_call: .; cdr3_nt: TGTGCCAGCAGCTCCACCCGGGGCCGGAACACTGAAGCTTTCTTT; cdr3_aa: CASSSTRGRNTEAFF
clone_size: .; j_call: TRBJ1-5; v_call: TRBV7-6; d_call: TRBD1; cdr3_nt: TGTGCCAGCAGTCAGGGGGCCGGCAATCAGCCCCAGCATTTT; cdr3_aa: CASSQGAGNQPQHF
clone_size: .; j_call: TRBJ1-5; v_call: TRBV18; d_call: TRBD1; cdr3_nt: TGTGCCAGCTCACCATCCGGACAGGGCAATCAGCCCCAGCATTTT; cdr3_aa: CASSPSGQGNQPQHF